Reported below is one T cell receptor beta chain. Its specific antigen is unknown. One base away there is no much larger clone; base qualities are not given. Library preparation was by emulsion pairing. Unpaired genes were suppressed in a second nested PCR with blocking oligos, after which Illumina adaptors and barcodes were added in a third nested PCR. Each emulsion RT-PCR master mix held roughly 5,000-250,000 T cells and included C-region, Stepout and V-region primers. The emulsions were generated using the Micellula Emulsion and Purification Kit, and the RT-PCR was run with Qiagen OneStep RT-PCR reagents. Pooled libraries were sequenced on an Illumina MiSeq with paired-end 2 x 250 reads. Regarding the original processing steps: Read pairs were joined in Galaxy and clipped at the engineered overlap into separate alpha and beta files, and reads that were not clipped were discarded. Alpha-beta pairs were assigned using CompleteTCR, a MiTCR-based pipeline in which chains sharing read cluster identifiers are linked by an R script. TCR sequences seen only once, which were about 1-3.2%, were removed as potential sequencing errors. The public reads were reprocessed in TCRdb via fastp at Q25 and MiXCR, keeping in-frame beta chains. Rows with a matching CDR3 protein are joined into one entry that keeps the most common DNA and genes. The V and J calls, along with clone size, are taken from TCRdb and not from the paper's own processing. The sample table lists roughly 39,000 distinct CDR3 sequences, 45% to 55% of them with a count of one. Together, the top ten hold around 59% of the sample.

These data are taken from a study of T cell repertoires in breast cancer listed by TCRdb under 2016. Looking at the study overall: Tumors, lymph nodes and peripheral blood lymphocytes from breast cancer patients were profiled in the study, along with peripheral blood from healthy control donors. ER+/PR+ status was present in the majority of the approximately 21 patient tumors that were analyzed for shared TCRs. Nine healthy donors, of an age range similar to that of the patients, were included as controls. On average, about 500,000 sequences per sample and around 9.2 reads per input cell were obtained by sequencing. Given the low mutational burden of breast cancer and the rarity of common mutations in breast cancer, it was reasoned that TCRs shared between breast cancer patients would target shared antigens. Tumors and tumor-involved lymph nodes were minced, digested with Liberase and DNase, and then passed through 70-um and 40-um filters. Blood samples were separated by Ficoll, whereas tumor-free lymph nodes were processed without any enzymatic digestion. The paper's findings and limits, for the study overall: Shared TCRs were encoded by various nucleotide sequences, which suggests selection and expansion based on antigen. TRBV7 predominated among the shared TCRs, which could possibly reflect tumor recognition or a mispriming bias from eight TRBV7 primers. Possible tumor specificity was suggested for eighteen TCR pairs that were shared across seven or more patient tumors yet rarely found in control blood. Genuine antitumor clones may have been missed because singleton TCRs were discarded and only part of each tumor was sampled. About fourfold more TCRs were shared with matched tumor repertoires by tumor-involved sentinel lymph nodes than by tumor-free nodes (roughly 8% versus 2%). Emulsion RT-PCR was considered qualitative rather than quantitative, since transcript abundance and primer differences skewed clone recovery.

The CDR3 numbers 14 residues from cysteine through phenylalanine. Only the CDR3 region is kept as DNA, spanning 42 bases read in frame from base 1. CDR1 and CDR2 were assigned from the germline V gene as SNHLY and FYNNEI. Trimming takes 7 bases from V and 6 bases from J, and the germline ends sit 19 bases apart. Paired alpha-beta TCRs of CD8+ T cells were analyzed using an expanded emulsion RT-PCR method with primers for all TCR V genes. CD8+ T cells were isolated with a CD8 positive selection kit and were then incubated overnight in 8.5 to 10 IU/mL IL-2 prior to emulsion RT-PCR. The sample consisted of CD8+ T cells. The TCR originated in a pool of human donors with breast cancer or a healthy control (not recorded which). Rearrangement joined TRBV2 to TRBJ2-7; the D region possibly corresponds to TRBD2 (6 bases align). Here the CDR3 is given as CASIVENTGVEQYF. The base sequence is TGTGCCAGCATCGTGGAAAACACGGGGGTCGAGCAGTACTTC.